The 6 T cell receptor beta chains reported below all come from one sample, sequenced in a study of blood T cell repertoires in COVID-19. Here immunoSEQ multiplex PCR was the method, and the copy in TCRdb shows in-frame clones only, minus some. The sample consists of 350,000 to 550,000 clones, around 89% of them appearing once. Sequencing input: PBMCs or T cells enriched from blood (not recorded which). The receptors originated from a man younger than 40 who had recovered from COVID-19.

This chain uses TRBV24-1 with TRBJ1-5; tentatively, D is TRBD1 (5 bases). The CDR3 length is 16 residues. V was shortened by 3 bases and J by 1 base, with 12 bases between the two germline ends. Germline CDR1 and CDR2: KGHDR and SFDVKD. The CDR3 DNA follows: TGTGCCACCAGTGATGGCGGAGCAGGGAGCAATCAGCCCCAGCATTTT. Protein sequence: CATSDGGAGSNQPQHF.

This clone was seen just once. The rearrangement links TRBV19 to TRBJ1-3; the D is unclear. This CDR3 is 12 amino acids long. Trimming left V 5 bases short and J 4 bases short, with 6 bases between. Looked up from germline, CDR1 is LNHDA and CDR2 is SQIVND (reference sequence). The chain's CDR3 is CASSSPGNTIYF. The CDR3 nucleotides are TGTGCCAGTAGTTCCCCGGGAAACACCATATATTTT.

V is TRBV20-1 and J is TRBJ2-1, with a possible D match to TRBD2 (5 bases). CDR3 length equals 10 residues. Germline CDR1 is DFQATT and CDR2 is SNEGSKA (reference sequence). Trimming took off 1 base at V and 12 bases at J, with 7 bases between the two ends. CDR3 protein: CSARALGQFF. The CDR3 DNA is TGCAGTGCTAGAGCACTAGGGCAGTTCTTC.

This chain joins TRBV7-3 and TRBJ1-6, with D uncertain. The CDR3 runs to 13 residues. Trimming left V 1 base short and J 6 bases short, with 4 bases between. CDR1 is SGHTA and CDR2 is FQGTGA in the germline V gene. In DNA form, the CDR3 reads TGTGCCAGCAGCTTAAGCAGTAATTCACCCCTCCACTTT. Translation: CASSLSSNSPLHF.

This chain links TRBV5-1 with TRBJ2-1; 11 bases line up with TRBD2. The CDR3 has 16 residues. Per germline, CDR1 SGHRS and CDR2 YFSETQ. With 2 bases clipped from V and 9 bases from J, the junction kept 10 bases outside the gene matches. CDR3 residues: CASSFTSGRTPTEQFF. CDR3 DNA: TGCGCCAGCAGCTTTACTAGCGGGAGAACACCGACTGAGCAGTTCTTC.

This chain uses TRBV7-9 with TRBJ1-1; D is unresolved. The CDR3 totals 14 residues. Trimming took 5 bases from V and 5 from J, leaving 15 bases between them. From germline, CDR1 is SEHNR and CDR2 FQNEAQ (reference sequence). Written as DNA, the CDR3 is TGTGCCAGCAGCCGCTCGGAGGTGTGGACTGAAGCTTTCTTT. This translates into CASSRSEVWTEAFF. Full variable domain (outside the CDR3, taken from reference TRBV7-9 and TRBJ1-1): DTGVSQNPRHKITKRGQNVTFRCDPISEHNRLYWYRQTLGQGPEFLTYFQNEAQLEKSRLLSDRFSAERPKGSFSTLEIQRTEQGDSAMYLCASSRSEVWTEAFFGQGTRLTVV.